Listed below are T cell receptor beta chains from one sample, sequenced in a study of T-cell reconstitution after alpha-beta-depleted transplantation in children. TCRdb reanalysed the PCR reads using MiXCR and keeps one entry per CDR3 protein. The table includes over 70,000 distinct CDR3 sequences, approximately 9.2% detected once. This material consisted of PBMCs from the stem cell graft donor, taken from the stem cell graft. The receptors were sampled from a human donor who donated a stem cell graft to a child with congenital amegakaryocytic thrombocytopenia. The CDR3 runs from the conserved cysteine through the conserved F or W. Size tells how often a clone was seen (once, few, many) or the class of an expanded clone, and some rows leave it out.

>14|TRBV5-1|TRBJ1-1|many
CASSLDGMNTEAFF
>12|TRBV29-1|TRBJ2-1|medium-sized
CSVVRGYNEQFF
>17|TRBV20-1|TRBJ2-1|-
CSATIARGRALYNEQFF
>15|TRBV7-8|TRBJ2-1|many
CASSLGPAYGNEQFF
>16|TRBV3-1|TRBJ2-5|-
CASSQILAAGSETQYF
>14|TRBV27|TRBJ2-5|many
CASSPSGLGETQYF
>14|TRBV18|TRBJ1-2|-
CASSPPTRDYGYTF
>16|TRBV20-1|TRBJ1-6|-
CSARDHARVSNSPLHF
>15|TRBV5-1|TRBJ2-3|many
CASSLVDRSADTQYF
>14|TRBV5-1|TRBJ2-3|many
CASSNGGPPDTQYF
>14|TRBV20-1|TRBJ2-7|many
CSARLPEGVSEQYF
>18|TRBV10-3|TRBJ2-3|many
CAISESSGSYKRTDTQYF
>12|TRBV15|TRBJ2-1|many
CATSSKVNEQFF
>15|TRBV7-9|TRBJ2-1|many
CASSQGGRGYNEQFF
>14|TRBV14|TRBJ2-5|many
CASSSPRGQETQYF
>13|TRBV29-1|TRBJ2-5|many
CSVVGGIQETQYF
>14|TRBV5-1|TRBJ2-3|many
CASSLRDFTDTQYF
>16|TRBV9|TRBJ2-1|many
CASSVLASGTNNEQFF
>15|TRBV5-1|TRBJ2-3|many
CASSLVAGSTDTQYF
>13|TRBV24-1|TRBJ2-1|many
CATSPTGYNEQFF
>15|TRBV11-2|TRBJ1-2|-
CASSLGQGVMYGYTF
>13|TRBV5-1|TRBJ2-5|many
CASSLRVEETQYF
>14|TRBV5-1|TRBJ2-2|many
CASSLDQNTGELFF